Shown below are 5 T cell receptor beta chains from a single sample sequenced in a study of beta chain features in type 1 diabetes. The study reverse transcribed the entire isolated RNA, so it sequenced expressed TCRB transcripts. Some clones are missing from TCRdb's copy, which holds only in-frame ones; the method was immunoSEQ multiplex PCR. The sample yields a few hundred thousand clones, approximately 13% seen once. Study results and caveats: Shorter TCRB CDR3s, moderately but significantly so, were found in Type 1 diabetes patients in all four CD4+ subsets.

These TCRs' antigens remain unknown. What was sequenced was naive CD4+ T cells from blood. The receptors here all came from a woman aged 18-30 years with type 1 diabetes.

The CDR3, as DNA: TGCGCCAGCAGCCAAGATCGTAAAAACTATGGCTACACCTTC. Its translation is CASSQDRKNYGYTF. The gene calls are TRBV4-3 and TRBJ1-2; D is uncertain. The CDR3 covers 14 residues. Looked up from germline, CDR1 is LGHNA and CDR2 is YSLEER. Trimming took 0 bases from V and 2 from J, leaving 7 bases between them.

V usage is TRBV7-9 and J usage is TRBJ1-5; possible D gene TRBD1, 5 bases. V was trimmed by 0 bases and J by 7 bases, leaving 7 bases between them. CDR3 length equals 13 residues. Germline loops: CDR1 SEHNR, CDR2 FQNEAQ (reference sequence). The CDR3 DNA reads TGTGCCAGCAGCTTAGCCGACAGCCAGCCCCAGCATTTT. It codes for CASSLADSQPQHF. Full variable domain (outside the CDR3, taken from reference TRBV7-9 and TRBJ1-5): DTGVSQNPRHKITKRGQNVTFRCDPISEHNRLYWYRQTLGQGPEFLTYFQNEAQLEKSRLLSDRFSAERPKGSFSTLEIQRTEQGDSAMYLCASSLADSQPQHFGDGTRLSIL.

The chain recombines TRBV7-3 with TRBJ2-2; TRBD2 might be the D (7 bases). Germline lookup yields CDR1 SGHTA and CDR2 FQGTGA. Trimming took 6 bases from V and 2 from J, leaving 16 bases between them. This CDR3 region has 16 residues. The DNA of the CDR3 is TGTGCCAGCAGTCTACTAGGGGGGGGCAACACCGGGGAGCTGTTTTTT. Residues: CASSLLGGGNTGELFF.

The chain uses TRBV30 and TRBJ1-1; tentative D call: TRBD1 (6 bases). Trimming left V 3 bases short and J 0 bases short, with 11 bases between. The CDR3 sequence is 14 residues long. Germline CDR1 is GTSNPN and CDR2 is SVGIG (reference sequence). The CDR3 DNA is TGTGCCTGGAGCACCGGACAGTTGAACACTGAAGCTTTCTTT. It codes for CAWSTGQLNTEAFF.

This chain uses TRBV19 with TRBJ2-5; 8 nucleotides match TRBD2. The V gene's germline CDR1 is LNHDA and CDR2 SQIVND (reference sequence). This CDR3 is 13 amino acids long. V was clipped by 9 bases and J by 4 bases; unmatched bases: 7. CDR3 sequence (DNA): TGTGCCAGCGGAACTAGCGGTGCAGAGACCCAGTACTTC. It is translated as CASGTSGAETQYF.